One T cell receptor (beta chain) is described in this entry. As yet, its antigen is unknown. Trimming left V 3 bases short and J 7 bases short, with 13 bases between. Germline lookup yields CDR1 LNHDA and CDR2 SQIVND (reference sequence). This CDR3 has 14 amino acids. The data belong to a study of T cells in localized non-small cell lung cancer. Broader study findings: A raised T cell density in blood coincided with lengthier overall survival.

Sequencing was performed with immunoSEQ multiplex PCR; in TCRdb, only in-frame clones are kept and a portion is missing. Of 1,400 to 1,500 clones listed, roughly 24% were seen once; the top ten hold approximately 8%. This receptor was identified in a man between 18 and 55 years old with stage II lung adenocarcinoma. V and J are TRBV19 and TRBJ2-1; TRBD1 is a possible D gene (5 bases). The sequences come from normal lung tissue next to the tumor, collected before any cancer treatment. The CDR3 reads CASSIGAMGNEQFF. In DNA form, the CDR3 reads TGTGCCAGTAGTATTGGGGCGATGGGGAATGAGCAGTTCTTC.